The entry below gives a single T cell receptor beta chain sequence along with its context. The assay was immunoSEQ multiplex PCR, and TCRdb's table has in-frame clones only and misses some. The profile covers under 300,000 clones, with roughly 88% appearing a single time and under 3% taken by the ten largest. J lost 4 bases, V lost 0 bases, and 8 bases had no gene match. Per the germline V gene, CDR1 is LGHNA and CDR2 is YNFKEQ. The CDR3 loop spans 17 amino acids. The record originates from a study of blood T cell repertoires in COVID-19. Input material: PBMCs or T cells enriched from blood (not recorded which). The rearrangement joins TRBV4-2 to TRBJ2-2, with 7 bases that match TRBD2. The source is a woman in her 40s with acute COVID-19. The CDR3 nucleotides read TGTGCCAGCAGCCAAGAAGGCGGGAGCCCGGCCACCGGGGAGCTGTTTTTT. It is translated as CASSQEGGSPATGELFF.